This entry lists 27 T cell receptor beta chains sequenced from one sample in a study of blood T cell repertoires in COVID-19. Clones were read by immunoSEQ multiplex PCR, and TCRdb kept only the in-frame ones, dropping some. The sample lists 200,000 to 300,000 clones; 86% were seen once. Sequencing was performed on peripheral blood. Receptors originate from a woman older than 75 with COVID-19, enrolled during active disease.

The chain has TRBV12-3 or TRBV12-4 and TRBJ1-1, with 7 bases matching TRBD1. This CDR3 contains 12 residues. The V gene end was trimmed by 5 bases and the J gene end by 6 bases; junction bases not matched to a gene: 3. The CDR3, as DNA: TGTGCCAGCAGTCCTACAGGGGCTGAAGCTTTCTTT. Protein sequence: CASSPTGAEAFF.

With regard to this clone: Sequence at one end of the junction differs from germline and may be a read error. CDR3 DNA: TGTGCCAGCAGCTTGAACGCGAACCCTGAAGCTTTCTTT. Residues: CASSLNANPEAFF. The chain has TRBV5-5 and TRBJ1-1; no clear D. This CDR3 has 13 residues. Per the germline V gene, CDR1 is SGHKS and CDR2 is YYEKEE (reference sequence).

In this sample, this clone turned up a few times. The chain is built from TRBV5-1 and TRBJ1-2; D is undetermined. The length of the CDR3 is 13 residues. V was cut by 2 bases and J by 8 bases, with 13 bases left in between. The V gene's germline CDR1 is SGHRS and CDR2 YFSETQ. The CDR3 DNA reads TGCGCCAGCAGCTTAAACCAAGGGAGAGGCTACACCTTC. Its protein product is CASSLNQGRGYTF.

The chain is built from TRBV19 and TRBJ1-2, with D possibly matching TRBD1 (5 bases). The CDR3 totals 14 residues. Germline loops: CDR1 LNHDA, CDR2 SQIVND (reference sequence). The ends were cut back, 3 bases at V and 3 bases at J, with 11 bases in the middle. DNA of the CDR3: TGTGCCAGTAGTATGGGCAGGGCCCACTATGGCTACACCTTC. It specifies CASSMGRAHYGYTF.

This rearrangement joins TRBV27 to TRBJ2-7; 7 bases align to TRBD2. This CDR3 region has 14 residues. With V trimmed by 2 bases and J by 3 bases, 4 bases remained unmatched. Germline V CDR1 and CDR2: MNHEY, SMNVEV (reference sequence). CDR3 in amino acids: CASSLGSGGYEQYF. The CDR3 DNA sequence: TGTGCCAGCAGTTTAGGGTCGGGGGGCTACGAGCAGTACTTC.

The V and J genes are TRBV19 and TRBJ1-6, with a possible D match to TRBD1 (5 bases). CDR3 length: 17 amino acids. The germline V gene has CDR1 LNHDA and CDR2 SQIVND (reference sequence). Trimming pared 5 bases from V and 0 bases from J, leaving 14 bases between. CDR3 residues: CASSPRDFSSYNSPLHF. CDR3 DNA sequence: TGTGCCAGTAGTCCCCGGGACTTCAGCTCCTATAATTCACCCCTCCACTTT.

This rearrangement joins TRBV10-1 to TRBJ1-1; TRBD1 might be the D (6 bases). There are 14 residues in the CDR3. The V and J ends lost 6 bases and 1 base respectively, with 12 bases between them. Germline lookup yields CDR1 WNHNN and CDR2 SYGVQD (reference sequence). This CDR3 is CASRSGEGNTEAFF. CDR3 DNA: TGCGCCAGCAGATCAGGGGAAGGGAACACTGAAGCTTTCTTT.

The CDR3 DNA reads as TGTGCCAGCAGAGGATATACAGGGGTAGAGACCCAGTACTTC. Its translation is CASRGYTGVETQYF. V is TRBV2 and J is TRBJ2-5; TRBD1 agrees at 7 bases. This CDR3 is 14 amino acids long. Germline CDR1 is SNHLY and CDR2 is FYNNEI. V was pared by 6 bases and J by 4 bases, with 8 bases of the junction left unmatched.

V usage is TRBV5-4 and J usage is TRBJ1-1; TRBD1 is a possible D gene (5 bases). This CDR3 has 16 amino acids. The germline CDR1 and CDR2 sequences are SGHNT and YYREEE (reference sequence). Trimming pared 1 base from V and 2 bases from J, leaving 15 bases between. CDR3 coding DNA: TGTGCCAGCAGCTTGCGACTCGGGGGAGGCAACACTGAAGCTTTCTTT. Protein product: CASSLRLGGGNTEAFF. The whole variable domain, remainder taken from reference TRBV5-4 and TRBJ1-1, is ETGVTQSPTHLIKTRGQQVTLRCSSQSGHNTVSWYQQALGQGPQFIFQYYREEENGRGNFPPRFSGLQFPNYSSELNVNALELDDSALYLCASSLRLGGGNTEAFFGQGTRLTVV.

The CDR3 bases are TGTGCCAGCAGGTCAGGGGGCAGAGGCTACACCTTC. Its protein product is CASRSGGRGYTF. The V gene is TRBV7-2, the J gene TRBJ1-2; 8 nucleotides align to TRBD1. Germline V CDR1 and CDR2: SGHTA, FQGNSA. The CDR3 is 12 residues long. The junction had 5 bases not matched to a gene; V was cut back by 6 bases and J by 8 bases.

The chain recombines TRBV7-8 with TRBJ2-3, with TRBD2 identical over 15 bases. The V gene's germline CDR1 is SGHVS and CDR2 FQNEAQ. With 5 bases clipped from V and 5 bases from J, the junction kept 5 bases outside the gene matches. The CDR3 covers 16 residues. DNA of the CDR3: TGTGCCAGCAGCCCCCGGACTAGCGGGGGGGGAGATACGCAGTATTTT. This codes for CASSPRTSGGGDTQYF.

V usage is TRBV12-3 or TRBV12-4 and J usage is TRBJ1-1; D is uncertain. With 4 bases removed from V and 8 bases from J, the gap between germline ends came to 11 bases. This CDR3 spans 12 amino acids. The CDR3 sequence is CASSSPTWEAFF. CDR3 nucleotide sequence: TGTGCCAGCAGTTCCCCTACTTGGGAAGCTTTCTTT.

This chain uses TRBV5-1 with TRBJ2-7; the D is unclear. Germline assignment: CDR1 SGHRS and CDR2 YFSETQ. V gave up 0 bases and J gave up 2 bases, with 6 bases separating them. The CDR3 runs to 13 residues. The CDR3 nucleotides read TGCGCCAGCAGCTTGGGTGGGCCCTACGAGCAGTACTTC. This encodes CASSLGGPYEQYF.

The chain joins TRBV9 to TRBJ1-4, with 9 bases matching TRBD1. Germline V lookup: CDR1 SGDLS, CDR2 YYNGEE. V was pared by 2 bases and J by 5 bases, with 1 base of the junction left unmatched. This CDR3 is built from 14 residues. The CDR3 nucleotides are TGTGCCAGCAGCGTCGGGACAGGGAATGAAAAACTGTTTTTT. It specifies CASSVGTGNEKLFF.

This chain links TRBV3-1 (or the pseudogene TRBV3-2) with TRBJ2-2; D is uncertain. Germline-derived CDR1 and CDR2 are LGHDT and YNNKEL (reference sequence). The CDR3 has 13 residues. V gave up 3 bases and J gave up 5 bases, with 7 bases separating them. CDR3 loop: CASSHQDTGELFF. The CDR3 bases are TGTGCCAGCAGCCATCAGGATACCGGGGAGCTGTTTTTT.

The chain links TRBV7-2 to TRBJ2-7; the D is unclear. The CDR3 covers 15 residues. Germline V gene sequence: CDR1 SGHTA, CDR2 FQGNSA. V gave up 5 bases and J gave up 3 bases, with 17 bases separating them. The CDR3 DNA reads as TGTGCCAGCAGCCCGGAGATTATTTATAACTACGAGCAGTACTTC. Residues: CASSPEIIYNYEQYF. Looking up the rest from reference TRBV7-2 and TRBJ2-7 gives the full variable domain: GAGVSQSPSNKVTEKGKDVELRCDPISGHTALYWYRQSLGQGLEFLIYFQGNSAPDKSGLPSDRFSAERTGGSVSTLTIQRTQQEDSAVYLCASSPEIIYNYEQYFGPGTRLTVT.

The V and J genes are TRBV6-1 and TRBJ2-5; TRBD2 agrees at 7 bases. The V segment lost 1 base and the J segment 4 bases; nucleotides outside the gene matches: 3. CDR1 and CDR2 from the germline V gene are MNHNS and SASEGT. The CDR3 is 14 residues long. The CDR3 DNA follows: TGTGCCAGCAGTGAAGGGGGGGGGTTAGAGACCCAGTACTTC. This translates into CASSEGGGLETQYF.

J is TRBJ2-2 and V is TRBV28; TRBD2 might be the D (6 bases). Germline assignment: CDR1 MDHEN and CDR2 SYDVKM. Trimming shortened V by 3 bases and J by 7 bases, and 9 bases separated the two germline ends. The CDR3 contains 13 residues. CDR3 in DNA: TGTGCCAGCAGTTTGCGGGGCAACGGGGAGCTGTTTTTT. Its translation is CASSLRGNGELFF.

J is TRBJ1-5 and V is TRBV28; D is undetermined. The CDR3 covers 16 residues. The V end was cut by 3 bases, the J end by 4 bases, with 16 bases between. The germline V gene has CDR1 MDHEN and CDR2 SYDVKM. In nucleotides, the CDR3 is TGTGCCAGCAGTTTGCTGGCCTCCTTCGATAATCAGCCCCAGCATTTT. Protein product: CASSLLASFDNQPQHF.

CDR3 loop: CAGSRGGTEAFF. The CDR3 DNA is TGTGCCGGATCCCGAGGCGGGACTGAAGCTTTCTTT. V and J are TRBV7-2 and TRBJ1-1; D not certain. V was shortened by 11 bases and J by 5 bases, with 15 bases between the two germline ends. CDR1 is SGHTA, CDR2 FQGNSA, per germline. This CDR3 is 12 amino acids long.

The chain has TRBV10-2 and TRBJ2-3; D is perhaps TRBD2 (6 bases). Trimming shortened V by 6 bases and J by 0 bases, and 10 bases separated the two germline ends. Germline CDR1 is WSHSY and CDR2 is SAAADI. The CDR3 sequence is 14 residues long. CDR3 protein: CASRGGASTDTQYF. The DNA for the CDR3 is TGCGCCAGCAGGGGCGGGGCGAGCACAGATACGCAGTATTTT.

This clone was detected once. The rearrangement joins TRBV28 to TRBJ1-4; a weak D match, TRBD1 (5 bases). V was trimmed by 10 bases and J by 8 bases, leaving 26 bases between them. The germline gives CDR1 MDHEN, CDR2 SYDVKM. The CDR3 has 16 amino acids. CDR3 coding DNA: TGTGCCACCCTAGGAAGAAGTCAGGGCTGGGGAGAAAAACTGTTTTTT. Translated: CATLGRSQGWGEKLFF. The entire variable domain, with the rest obtained from reference TRBV28 and TRBJ1-4, is as follows: DVKVTQSSRYLVKRTGEKVFLECVQDMDHENMFWYRQDPGLGLRLIYFSYDVKMKEKGDIPEGYSVSREKKERFSLILESASTNQTSMYLCATLGRSQGWGEKLFFGSGTQLSVL.

The chain uses TRBV24-1 and TRBJ2-5; TRBD1 aligns across 7 bases. The CDR3 has 16 amino acids. Germline CDR1 reads KGHDR; CDR2 reads SFDVKD. Trimming cost V 4 bases and J 5 bases; bases outside gene matches: 12. Written as DNA, the CDR3 is TGTGCCACCAGTGACCCACGACAGGGACCTTTGGAGACCCAGTACTTC. This translates into CATSDPRQGPLETQYF.

This rearrangement joins TRBV6-5 to TRBJ1-2; D is unresolved. The CDR3 extends over 12 amino acids. V shed 6 bases and J shed 6 bases, with 11 bases lying between them. Germline-derived CDR1 and CDR2 are MNHEY and SVGAGI. The chain's CDR3 is CASRRGPHGYTF. The CDR3 DNA follows: TGTGCCAGCAGAAGAGGGCCCCATGGCTACACCTTC.

This sequence joins TRBV10-3 and TRBJ1-6; D perhaps matches TRBD1 (5 bases). V shed 3 bases and J shed 7 bases, with 10 bases lying between them. Per germline, CDR1 ENHRY and CDR2 SYGVKD. The CDR3 covers 14 residues. CDR3 amino acids: CAISDQGVNSPLHF. As DNA, the CDR3 is TGTGCCATCAGTGATCAGGGTGTCAATTCACCCCTCCACTTT.

This chain joins TRBV15 and TRBJ1-6; a weak D match, TRBD1 (5 bases). V was trimmed by 5 bases and J by 14 bases, leaving 25 bases between them. This CDR3 is built from 16 residues. Per the germline V gene, CDR1 is LNHNV and CDR2 is YYDKDF (reference sequence). The CDR3 DNA follows: TGTGCCACCAGCCCGTCACCTCCGACCACAGGAGCGTCCCTCCACTTT. Residues: CATSPSPPTTGASLHF.

This clone occurred a few times. The chain carries TRBV5-1 and TRBJ1-1, with D possibly matching TRBD1 (6 bases). The length of the CDR3 is 14 residues. The germline V and J ends were trimmed by 4 bases and 8 bases, with 18 bases remaining between them. In germline, CDR1 is SGHRS, CDR2 YFSETQ. CDR3 bases: TGCGCCAGCAGCCGATTTCCAGGGGCTGGAGAAGCTTTCTTT. It codes for CASSRFPGAGEAFF.